This T cell receptor beta chain was sequenced for a study of T cells in Graves' hyperthyroidism and ophthalmopathy. TCR beta CDR3 regions were amplified from RNA transcripts. Researchers ran a first-round RT-PCR on the TCR CDR3 using the HTBI primer set. TCRdb passed the multiplex PCR reads through MiXCR, listing each CDR3 protein once. This sample has about 380,000 distinct CDR3 sequences, with 15% to 20% found just once. V dropped 6 bases and J dropped 6; count of bases not matched to a gene: 6. This CDR3 comprises 13 residues. Germline V gene lookup returns CDR1 SGHTA and CDR2 FQGNSA. General study points: Among thyroid clonotypes expanded above 0.001, most also appeared in blood.

This clonotype was detected ten times or more. As yet, its antigen is unknown. The TCR was taken from a man aged 18 to 29 with Graves' ophthalmopathy. The chain employs TRBV7-2 and TRBJ1-2; 8 nucleotides match TRBD1. The sequenced sample was blood. CDR3 sequence (DNA): TGTGCCAGCAGTCCGACAGGGGACAATGGCTACACCTTC. This codes for CASSPTGDNGYTF.